This T cell receptor beta chain comes out of a study of naive CD8 T cells in extremely preterm neonates. Deliveries were elective term cesareans at roughly 35-41 weeks, with no labor or membrane rupture. Sorting kept Annexin V-negative CD3+CD8+CD45RA+CCR7+ naive T cells. Study outcomes and limitations: Preterm CDR3s were shorter than older groups', with fewer N additions and less trimming. Term neonates around 0.42%, young children around 0.031%, adults roughly 0.0095%; preterm neonates shared around 2.5%.

Trimming removed 3 bases from V and 1 base from J, with 10 bases in between. This CDR3 is built from 14 residues. The germline V gene encodes CDR1 SGHVS and CDR2 FNYEAQ. Details on this clone: What it recognizes is unknown.

Using immunoSEQ multiplex PCR, the repertoire was profiled, and TCRdb retains in-frame clones only, with some absent. Of 5,100 or so clones detected, 95% to 98% appear once; the ten largest clones hold approximately 0.55%. This sequence originates from a newborn in good health. Sequences were obtained from naive CD8+ T cells from cord blood. The V and J genes are TRBV7-6 and TRBJ2-7; tentatively, D is TRBD2 (5 bases). As DNA, the CDR3 is TGTGCCAGCAGCTTTGATCGGGGTTCCTACGAGCAGTACTTC. This codes for CASSFDRGSYEQYF.